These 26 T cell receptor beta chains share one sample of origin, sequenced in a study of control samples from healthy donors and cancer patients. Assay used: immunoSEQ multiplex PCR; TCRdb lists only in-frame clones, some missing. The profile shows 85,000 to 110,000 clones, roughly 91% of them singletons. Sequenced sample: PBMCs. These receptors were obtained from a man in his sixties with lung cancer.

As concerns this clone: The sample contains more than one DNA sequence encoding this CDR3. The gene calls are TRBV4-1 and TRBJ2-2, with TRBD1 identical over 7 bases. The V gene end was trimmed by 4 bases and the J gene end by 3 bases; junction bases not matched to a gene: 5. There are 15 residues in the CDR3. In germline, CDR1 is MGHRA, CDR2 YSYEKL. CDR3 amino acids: CASSPPDRDTGELFF. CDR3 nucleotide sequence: TGCGCCAGCAGCCCCCCCGACAGGGACACCGGGGAGCTGTTTTTT.

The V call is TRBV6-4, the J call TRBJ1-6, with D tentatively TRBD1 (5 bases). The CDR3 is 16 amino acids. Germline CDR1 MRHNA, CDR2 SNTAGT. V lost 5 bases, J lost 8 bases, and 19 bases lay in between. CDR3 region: CASSPGTLDSHSPLHF. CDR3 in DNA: TGTGCCAGCAGTCCCGGGACGCTCGATTCCCATTCACCCCTCCACTTT.

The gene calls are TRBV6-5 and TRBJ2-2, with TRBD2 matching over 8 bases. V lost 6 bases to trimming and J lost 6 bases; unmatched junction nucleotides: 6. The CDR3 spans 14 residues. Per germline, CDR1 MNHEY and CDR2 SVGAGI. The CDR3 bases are TGTGCCAGCAGGGGACTAGGGTCGGCCGGGGAGCTGTTTTTT. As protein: CASRGLGSAGELFF.

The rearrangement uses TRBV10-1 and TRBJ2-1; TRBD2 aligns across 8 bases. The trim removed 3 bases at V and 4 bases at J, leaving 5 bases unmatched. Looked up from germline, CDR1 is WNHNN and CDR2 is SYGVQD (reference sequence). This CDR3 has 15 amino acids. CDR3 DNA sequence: TGCGCCAGCAGTGAAAAACTAGCGGATTACAATGAGCAGTTCTTC. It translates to CASSEKLADYNEQFF.

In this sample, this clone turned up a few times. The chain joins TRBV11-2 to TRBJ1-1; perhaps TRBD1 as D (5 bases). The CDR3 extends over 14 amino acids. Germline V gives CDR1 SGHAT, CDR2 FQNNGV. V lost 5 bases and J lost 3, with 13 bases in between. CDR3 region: CASSHTSGYTEAFF. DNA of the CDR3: TGTGCCAGCAGCCATACGTCAGGGTACACTGAAGCTTTCTTT.

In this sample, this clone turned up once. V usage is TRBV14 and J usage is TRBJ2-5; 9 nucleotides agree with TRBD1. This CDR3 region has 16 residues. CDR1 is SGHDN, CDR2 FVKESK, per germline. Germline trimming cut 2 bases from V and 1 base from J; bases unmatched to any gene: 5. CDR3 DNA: TGTGCCAGCAGCCAAAGACAGGGGGTTTTCCAAGAGACCCAGTACTTC. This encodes CASSQRQGVFQETQYF.

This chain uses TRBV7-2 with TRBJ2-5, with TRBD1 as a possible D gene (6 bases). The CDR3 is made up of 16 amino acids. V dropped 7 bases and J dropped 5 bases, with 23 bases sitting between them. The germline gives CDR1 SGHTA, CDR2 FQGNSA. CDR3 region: CASTVIPGHPNETQYF. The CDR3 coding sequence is TGTGCCAGCACCGTAATTCCGGGACACCCAAACGAGACCCAGTACTTC.

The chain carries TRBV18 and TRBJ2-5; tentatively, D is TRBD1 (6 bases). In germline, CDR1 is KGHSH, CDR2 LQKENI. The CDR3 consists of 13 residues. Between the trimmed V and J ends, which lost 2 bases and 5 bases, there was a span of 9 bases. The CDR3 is CASSPNRDETQYF. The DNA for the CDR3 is TGTGCCAGCTCACCAAACAGGGACGAGACCCAGTACTTC.

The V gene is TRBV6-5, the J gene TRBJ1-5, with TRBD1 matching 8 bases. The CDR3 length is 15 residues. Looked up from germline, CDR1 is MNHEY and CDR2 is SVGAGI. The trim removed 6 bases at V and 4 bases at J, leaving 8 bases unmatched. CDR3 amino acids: CASRLSDRANQPQHF. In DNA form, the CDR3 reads TGTGCCAGCAGACTTTCGGACAGGGCGAATCAGCCCCAGCATTTT.

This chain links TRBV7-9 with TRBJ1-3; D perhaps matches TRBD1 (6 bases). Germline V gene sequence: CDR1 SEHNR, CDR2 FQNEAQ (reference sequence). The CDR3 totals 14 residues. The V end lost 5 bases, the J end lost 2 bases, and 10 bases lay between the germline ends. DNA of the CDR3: TGTGCCAGCAGCCCACAGGGTGCTGGAAACACCATATATTTT. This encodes CASSPQGAGNTIYF.

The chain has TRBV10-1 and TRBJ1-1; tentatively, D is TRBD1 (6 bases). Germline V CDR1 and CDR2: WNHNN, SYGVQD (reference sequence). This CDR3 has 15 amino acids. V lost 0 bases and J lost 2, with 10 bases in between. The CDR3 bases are TGCGCCAGCAGTGAGTCGCTACAGGGAAACACTGAAGCTTTCTTT. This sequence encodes CASSESLQGNTEAFF.

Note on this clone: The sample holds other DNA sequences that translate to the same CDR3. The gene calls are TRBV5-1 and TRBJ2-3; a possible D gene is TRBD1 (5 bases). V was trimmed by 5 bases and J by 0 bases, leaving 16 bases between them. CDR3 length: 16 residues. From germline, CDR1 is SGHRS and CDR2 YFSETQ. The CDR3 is CASSTKRQLSTDTQYF. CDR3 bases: TGCGCCAGCAGTACAAAGAGACAGCTTAGCACAGATACGCAGTATTTT.

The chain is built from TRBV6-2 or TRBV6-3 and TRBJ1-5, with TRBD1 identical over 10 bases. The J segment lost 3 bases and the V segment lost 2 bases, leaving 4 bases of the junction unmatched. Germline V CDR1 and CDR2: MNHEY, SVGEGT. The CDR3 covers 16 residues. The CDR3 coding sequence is TGTGCCAGCAGTTACCGAGACAGGGGGCCCAATCAGCCCCAGCATTTT. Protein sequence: CASSYRDRGPNQPQHF.

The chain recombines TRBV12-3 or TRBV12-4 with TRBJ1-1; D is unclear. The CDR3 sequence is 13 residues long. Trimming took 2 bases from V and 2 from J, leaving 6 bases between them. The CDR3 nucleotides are TGTGCCAGCAGTTTAATGGGTAACACTGAAGCTTTCTTT. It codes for CASSLMGNTEAFF.

CDR3: CASSERLNTEAFF. CDR3 sequence (DNA): TGTGCCAGCAGTGAAAGGTTGAACACTGAAGCTTTCTTT. The chain has TRBV25-1 and TRBJ1-1; D remains ambiguous. CDR3 length equals 13 residues. Trimming removed 2 bases at V and 0 bases at J, with 4 bases between. In germline, CDR1 is MGHDK, CDR2 SYGVNS.

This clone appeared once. The CDR3 DNA is TGTGCCAGCAGCCTTTTAGGGACAGCTCAAGAGACCCAGTACTTC. Its protein product is CASSLLGTAQETQYF. The chain uses TRBV2 and TRBJ2-5; 7 nucleotides align to TRBD1. V lost 6 bases, J lost 2 bases, and 9 bases stayed unmatched. This CDR3 is built from 15 residues. CDR1 and CDR2 (germline): SNHLY, FYNNEI.

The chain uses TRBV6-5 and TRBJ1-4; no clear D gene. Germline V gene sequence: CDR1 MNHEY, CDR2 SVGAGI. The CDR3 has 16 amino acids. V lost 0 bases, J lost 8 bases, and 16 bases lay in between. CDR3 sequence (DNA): TGTGCCAGCAGTTACTCGAAGGGCAGAATGAGGGAAAAACTGTTTTTT. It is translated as CASSYSKGRMREKLFF.

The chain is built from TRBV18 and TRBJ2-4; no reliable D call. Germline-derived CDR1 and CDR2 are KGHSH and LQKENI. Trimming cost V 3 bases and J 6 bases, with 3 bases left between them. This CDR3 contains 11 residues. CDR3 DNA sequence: TGTGCCAGCTCACCGGGAAACATTCAGTACTTC. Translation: CASSPGNIQYF.

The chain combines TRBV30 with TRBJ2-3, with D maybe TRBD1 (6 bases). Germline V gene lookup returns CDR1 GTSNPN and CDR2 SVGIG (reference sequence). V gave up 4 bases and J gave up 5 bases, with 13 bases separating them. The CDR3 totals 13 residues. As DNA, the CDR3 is TGTGCCTGGAACAGGGTTGGGGGAGATACGCAGTATTTT. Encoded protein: CAWNRVGGDTQYF.

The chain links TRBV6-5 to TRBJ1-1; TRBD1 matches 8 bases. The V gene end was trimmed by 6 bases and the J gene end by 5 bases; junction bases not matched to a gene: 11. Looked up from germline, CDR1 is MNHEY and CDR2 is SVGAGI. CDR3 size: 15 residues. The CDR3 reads CASSRGSGGGTEAFF. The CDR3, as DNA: TGTGCCAGCAGCAGGGGGTCAGGGGGCGGTACTGAAGCTTTCTTT.

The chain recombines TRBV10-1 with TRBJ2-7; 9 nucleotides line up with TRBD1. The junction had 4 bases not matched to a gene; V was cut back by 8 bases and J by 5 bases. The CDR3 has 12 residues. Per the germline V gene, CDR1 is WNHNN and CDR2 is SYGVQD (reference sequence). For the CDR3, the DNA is TGCGCCAGCGGGGACAGGGAGAACGAGCAGTACTTC. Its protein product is CASGDRENEQYF.

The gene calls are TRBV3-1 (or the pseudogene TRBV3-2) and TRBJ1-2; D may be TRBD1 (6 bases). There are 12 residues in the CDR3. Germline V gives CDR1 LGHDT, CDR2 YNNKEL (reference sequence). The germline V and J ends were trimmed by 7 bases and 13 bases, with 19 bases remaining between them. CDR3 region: CASNRSPGAITF. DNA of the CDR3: TGTGCCAGCAACCGGTCCCCGGGGGCCATCACCTTC.

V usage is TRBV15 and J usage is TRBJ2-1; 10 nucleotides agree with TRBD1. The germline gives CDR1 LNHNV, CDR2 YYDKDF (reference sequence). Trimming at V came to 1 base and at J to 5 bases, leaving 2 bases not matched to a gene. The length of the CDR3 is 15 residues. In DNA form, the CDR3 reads TGTGCCACCAGCAGAGCCGGGACAGGGGACAATGAGCAGTTCTTC. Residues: CATSRAGTGDNEQFF.

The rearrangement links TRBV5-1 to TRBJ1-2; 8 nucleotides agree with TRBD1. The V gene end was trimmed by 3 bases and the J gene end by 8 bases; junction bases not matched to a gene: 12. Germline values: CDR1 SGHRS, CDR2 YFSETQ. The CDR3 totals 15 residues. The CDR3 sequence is CASSYNSGGGEGYTF. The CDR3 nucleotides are TGCGCCAGCAGCTACAATTCAGGGGGCGGGGAGGGCTACACCTTC.

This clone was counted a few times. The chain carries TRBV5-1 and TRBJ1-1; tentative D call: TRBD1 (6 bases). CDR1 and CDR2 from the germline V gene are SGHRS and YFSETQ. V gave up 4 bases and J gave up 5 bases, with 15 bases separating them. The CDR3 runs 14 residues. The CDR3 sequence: CASSITGYGTEAFF. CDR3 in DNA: TGCGCCAGCAGCATCACAGGGTATGGGACTGAAGCTTTCTTT. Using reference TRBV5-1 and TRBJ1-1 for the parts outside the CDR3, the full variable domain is KAGVTQTPRYLIKTRGQQVTLSCSPISGHRSVSWYQQTPGQGLQFLFEYFSETQRNKGNFPGRFSGRQFSNSRSEMNVSTLELGDSALYLCASSITGYGTEAFFGQGTRLTVV.

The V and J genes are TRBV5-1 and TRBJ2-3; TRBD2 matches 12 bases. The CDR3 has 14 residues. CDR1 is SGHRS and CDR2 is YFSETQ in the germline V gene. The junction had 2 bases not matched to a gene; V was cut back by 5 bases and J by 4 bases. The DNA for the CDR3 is TGCGCCAGCAGTGGACTAGCGGGGTCAGATACGCAGTATTTT. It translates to CASSGLAGSDTQYF.